A selection of T cell receptor beta chains follows, all from one sample in a study of early T cells in non-severe SARS-CoV-2 infection. Each CDR3 protein gets one entry after TCRdb re-called the 5' RACE reads with MiXCR. Of 100,000 to 150,000 distinct CDR3 sequences in the sample, 15% are singletons; the top ten hold about a fifth. Material: whole blood. Receptor source: an adult who was a healthcare worker with PCR-confirmed SARS-CoV-2 infection or an uninfected control (not recorded which). Both conserved end residues are part of each CDR3. A D gene is named only where the DNA matches it firmly. Clone sizes are given selectively: once, few, many, or a class where the clone is expanded.

clone_size | j_call | v_call | d_call | cdr3_nt | cdr3_aa
- | TRBJ2-1 | TRBV27 | TRBD1 | TGTGCCAGCAGTCCGGCGGCCCAGACAGGGATCAATGAGCAGTTCTTC | CASSPAAQTGINEQFF
few | TRBJ1-2 | TRBV15 | - | TGTGCCACCAGCAGAGGGGCTTCCCCTGGCTACACCTTC | CATSRGASPGYTF
few | TRBJ2-7 | TRBV5-1 | - | TGCGCCAGCAGCTTCTCTCAGGACTACTACGAGCAGTACTTC | CASSFSQDYYEQYF
- | TRBJ2-2 | TRBV29-1 | - | TGCAGCGCCGGAGTACAGAACACCGGGGAGCTGTTTTTT | CSAGVQNTGELFF
- | TRBJ1-2 | TRBV4-2 | - | TGTGCCAGCAGCCAGGACCGGGACGGGTATGGCTACACCTTC | CASSQDRDGYGYTF
few | TRBJ2-7 | TRBV7-8 | TRBD1 | TGTGCCAGCAGACCAGGGGCGGGACAGGGAAACGAGCAGTACTTC | CASRPGAGQGNEQYF
- | TRBJ2-1 | TRBV29-1 | TRBD1 | TGCAGCGTGGTCGGGACAGGGTCGATCAATGAGCAGTTCTTC | CSVVGTGSINEQFF
- | TRBJ1-3 | TRBV18 | TRBD1 | TGTGCCAGCTCACCGACAGGGTTTGGGCCCGGAAACACCATATATTTT | CASSPTGFGPGNTIYF
- | TRBJ1-1 | TRBV27 | - | TGTGCCAGCAGTTTATTGACAGGTGAAGCTTTCTTT | CASSLLTGEAFF
few | TRBJ2-2 | TRBV3-1 | TRBD1 | TGTGCCAGCAGCCAAGATTTTAATAACGGGACAGCTATTCCCGGGGAGCTGTTTTTT | CASSQDFNNGTAIPGELFF
few | TRBJ1-4 | TRBV10-1 | - | TGCGCCAGCAGTGAGTCGTCAGGGACAACTAATGAAAAACTGTTTTTT | CASSESSGTTNEKLFF
- | TRBJ1-6 | TRBV7-6 | TRBD1 | TGTGCCAGCAGTTCTACGGGACAGGGGAATTCACCCCTCCACTTT | CASSSTGQGNSPLHF
- | TRBJ2-5 | TRBV4-2 | TRBD2 | TGTGCCAGCAGCCAGGACGTAGCGGGGGGGCAGGAGACCCAGTACTTC | CASSQDVAGGQETQYF
- | TRBJ2-1 | TRBV5-6 | TRBD2 | TGTGCCAGCAGCCTAGCTAGCGGGGGTCAGGATGAGCAGTTCTTC | CASSLASGGQDEQFF